One sample yielded the 23 T cell receptor beta chains listed below, sequenced in a study of cytomegalovirus exposure and HLA in healthy donors. PCR was performed using 60 Vbeta and 13 Jbeta primers. TCRdb's table, derived via immunoSEQ multiplex PCR, lists solely in-frame clones and lacks some. The table includes a few hundred thousand clones, about three quarters detected once. Sequencing used PBMCs. These receptors were collected from a man in his forties in good health and CMV-seronegative.

The chain has TRBV11-2 and TRBJ2-1; 7 bases are a match to TRBD2. This CDR3 region has 15 residues. After removal of 3 bases from V and 4 bases from J, the junction contained 6 bases not matched to a gene. Germline V gives CDR1 SGHAT, CDR2 FQNNGV. DNA for the CDR3: TGTGCCAGCAGCTTTTGGCGGGAGCCGTACAATGAGCAGTTCTTC. The encoded protein is CASSFWREPYNEQFF. Together with reference TRBV11-2 and TRBJ2-1, the CDR3 gives the full variable domain: EAGVAQSPRYKIIEKRQSVAFWCNPISGHATLYWYQQILGQGPKLLIQFQNNGVVDDSQLPKDRFSAERLKGVDSTLKIQPAKLEDSAVYLCASSFWREPYNEQFFGPGTRLTVL.

There are a few counts of this clone. This chain connects TRBV4-3 to TRBJ1-1; 9 bases match TRBD1. The CDR3 is 15 residues long. The germline V gene encodes CDR1 LGHNA and CDR2 YSLEER. Trimming removed 3 bases from V and 6 bases from J; junction bases left unmatched: 8. CDR3 nucleotide sequence: TGCGCCAGCAGCCAGCCCGGGACAGGGTGGTCTGAAGCTTTCTTT. The encoded protein is CASSQPGTGWSEAFF.

Concerning this clone: A read error may produce the germline difference seen at one junction end. The rearrangement links TRBV7-2 to TRBJ2-3; 12 bases align to TRBD2. From germline, CDR1 is SGHTA and CDR2 FQGNSA. The CDR3 sequence is 15 residues long. Here the CDR3 reads CASSLAGGLADTQYF. The CDR3 coding sequence is TGTGCCAGCAGCCTAGCGGGGGGGCTGGCAGATACGCAGTATTTT. The entire variable domain, with the rest obtained from reference TRBV7-2 and TRBJ2-3, is as follows: GAGVSQSPSNKVTEKGKDVELRCDPISGHTALYWYRQSLGQGLEFLIYFQGNSAPDKSGLPSDRFSAERTGGSVSTLTIQRTQQEDSAVYLCASSLAGGLADTQYFGPGTRLTVL.

The chain couples TRBV6-1 to TRBJ1-5; tentatively, D is TRBD1 (5 bases). V was trimmed by 0 bases and J by 7 bases, leaving 10 bases between them. The CDR3 runs 14 residues. Germline CDR1 reads MNHNS; CDR2 reads SASEGT. The CDR3 reads CASSEARGRQPQHF. Here the CDR3 DNA reads TGTGCCAGCAGTGAAGCGCGGGGCCGGCAGCCCCAGCATTTT.

This clone was counted a single time. The chain couples TRBV13 to TRBJ1-2; 11 positions agree with TRBD1. V gave up 2 bases and J gave up 4 bases; unmatched junction bases: 3. Germline V gives CDR1 PRHDT, CDR2 FYEKMQ (reference sequence). The length of the CDR3 is 15 residues. The chain's CDR3 is CASSLKGQGGYGYTF. The CDR3 DNA reads as TGTGCCAGCAGCTTAAAGGGACAGGGGGGCTATGGCTACACCTTC.

The chain links TRBV7-9 to TRBJ2-5; no definite D call. Trimming took off 3 bases at V and 4 bases at J, with 6 bases between the two ends. This CDR3 has 12 amino acids. CDR1 is SEHNR, CDR2 FQNEAQ, per germline (reference sequence). In nucleotides, the CDR3 is TGTGCCAGCAGCTTGTGGCCAGAGACCCAGTACTTC. Amino acids: CASSLWPETQYF.

This chain uses TRBV18 with TRBJ1-1; maybe TRBD1 (6 bases). Germline V gives CDR1 KGHSH, CDR2 LQKENI. CDR3 length equals 17 residues. V was trimmed by 3 bases and J by 1 base, leaving 18 bases between them. In DNA form, the CDR3 reads TGTGCCAGCTCACCGAGTCGGACAGCCGACTCGAACACTGAAGCTTTCTTT. Protein product: CASSPSRTADSNTEAFF.

V usage is TRBV7-3 and J usage is TRBJ2-1; 7 bases align to TRBD1. This CDR3 is built from 17 residues. Germline V gives CDR1 SGHTA, CDR2 FQGTGA. Unmatched junction bases numbered 8, after V lost 3 bases and J lost 0 bases. The CDR3 coding sequence is TGTGCCAGCAGCTTCAACAGGGGCCTGAGCTCCTACAATGAGCAGTTCTTC. Its translation is CASSFNRGLSSYNEQFF.

In DNA form, the CDR3 reads TGTGCCAGCAGCCTTTGGACTAGCGGGGGGGCGGAGACCCAGTACTTC. It encodes CASSLWTSGGAETQYF. The rearrangement links TRBV7-2 to TRBJ2-5; 15 nucleotides agree with TRBD2. Looked up from germline, CDR1 is SGHTA and CDR2 is FQGNSA. CDR3 length: 16 residues. V trimming: 5 bases; J trimming: 5 bases; junction bases outside the gene matches: 6.

The J gene is TRBJ1-1, the V gene TRBV14; 8 bases are a match to TRBD1. The V gene end was trimmed by 0 bases and the J gene end by 6 bases; junction bases not matched to a gene: 3. Germline loops: CDR1 SGHDN, CDR2 FVKESK. The CDR3 is made up of 14 amino acids. The CDR3 protein is CASSQEPRGPEAFF. The CDR3 DNA sequence: TGTGCCAGCAGCCAAGAACCCAGGGGGCCTGAAGCTTTCTTT.

V gene TRBV28 combines with J gene TRBJ1-2; TRBD1 matches 7 bases. The CDR3 is 14 residues long. CDR1 and CDR2 (germline): MDHEN, SYDVKM. The J segment lost 2 bases and the V segment lost 6 bases, leaving 6 bases of the junction unmatched. The CDR3 is CASSRPTGNYGYTF. The CDR3 DNA is TGTGCCAGCAGCAGACCGACAGGGAACTATGGCTACACCTTC.

The chain combines TRBV9 with TRBJ2-3, with 12 nucleotides matching TRBD2. The germline CDR1 and CDR2 sequences are SGDLS and YYNGEE. The CDR3 contains 16 residues. V lost 4 bases, J lost 1 base, and 4 bases stayed unmatched. Here the CDR3 reads CASSPSGGAGTDTQYF. CDR3 nucleotide sequence: TGTGCCAGCAGCCCTAGCGGGGGGGCCGGCACAGATACGCAGTATTTT.

This chain links TRBV9 with TRBJ1-1; 7 positions match TRBD1. The J segment lost 1 base and the V segment lost 5 bases, leaving 5 bases of the junction unmatched. From germline, CDR1 is SGDLS and CDR2 YYNGEE. This CDR3 has 14 residues. This CDR3 is CASRAGTANTEAFF. In DNA form, the CDR3 reads TGTGCCAGCAGGGCCGGGACAGCGAACACTGAAGCTTTCTTT.

The chain couples TRBV2 to TRBJ1-5; D is unresolved. V was pared by 2 bases and J by 0 bases, with 11 bases between. CDR1 is SNHLY and CDR2 is FYNNEI in the germline V gene. The CDR3 spans 16 residues. For the CDR3, the DNA is TGTGCCAGCAGTGAATCGTCGACTCATAGCAATCAGCCCCAGCATTTT. It yields the protein CASSESSTHSNQPQHF.

This clone was observed a few times. The chain uses TRBV7-9 and TRBJ1-1, with TRBD1 matching over 7 bases. Losses at the gene ends were 8 bases for V and 5 bases for J; bases not matched to a gene: 11. Germline V gene sequence: CDR1 SEHNR, CDR2 FQNEAQ (reference sequence). This CDR3 contains 14 residues. CDR3 DNA sequence: TGTGCCAGCCGTCCCCAGACAGGGTCAACTGAAGCTTTCTTT. Translated, it gives CASRPQTGSTEAFF.

The gene calls are TRBV2 and TRBJ2-2, with D unresolved. Deletions cut 6 bases from V and 1 base from J, with 9 bases between. This CDR3 has 14 amino acids. Germline CDR1 SNHLY, CDR2 FYNNEI. CDR3 residues: CASRAAMNTGELFF. Written as DNA, the CDR3 is TGTGCCAGCAGGGCGGCTATGAACACCGGGGAGCTGTTTTTT.

V usage is TRBV19 and J usage is TRBJ1-5, with 7 nucleotides matching TRBD1. CDR1 and CDR2 (germline): LNHDA, SQIVND (reference sequence). With 3 bases clipped from V and 7 bases from J, the junction kept 6 bases outside the gene matches. This CDR3 spans 14 amino acids. The CDR3 loop reads CASSIAGGWQPQHF. DNA for the CDR3: TGTGCCAGTAGTATCGCAGGGGGATGGCAGCCCCAGCATTTT. The full variable domain, completed using reference TRBV19 and TRBJ1-5, is DGGITQSPKYLFRKEGQNVTLSCEQNLNHDAMYWYRQDPGQGLRLIYYSQIVNDFQKGDIAEGYSVSREKKESFPLTVTSAQKNPTAFYLCASSIAGGWQPQHFGDGTRLSIL.

The gene calls are TRBV19 and TRBJ2-1, with 8 bases lining up with TRBD1. The CDR3 extends over 14 amino acids. Unmatched junction bases numbered 5, after V lost 4 bases and J lost 6 bases. The germline V gene encodes CDR1 LNHDA and CDR2 SQIVND (reference sequence). The CDR3 loop reads CASSSQGAPNEQFF. The CDR3 coding sequence is TGTGCCAGTAGTAGCCAGGGGGCGCCCAATGAGCAGTTCTTC.

The V gene is TRBV13, the J gene TRBJ2-1; TRBD2 aligns across 10 bases. The CDR3 extends over 14 amino acids. Unmatched junction bases numbered 9, after V lost 7 bases and J lost 9 bases. Germline V lookup: CDR1 PRHDT, CDR2 FYEKMQ (reference sequence). The CDR3 here is CASNEREGLGEQFF. The CDR3 nucleotides are TGTGCCAGCAATGAGCGGGAGGGTTTAGGTGAGCAGTTCTTC.

This clone has a handful of counts. The rearrangement joins TRBV6-6 to TRBJ1-6; D is perhaps TRBD1 (5 bases). There are 13 residues in the CDR3. Germline V gives CDR1 MNHNY, CDR2 SVGAGI (reference sequence). V was pared by 6 bases and J by 8 bases, with 11 bases between. The chain's CDR3 is CASRTVAYSPLHF. In DNA, the CDR3 is TGTGCCAGCAGGACAGTAGCTTATTCACCCCTCCACTTT.

V usage is TRBV7-9 and J usage is TRBJ1-2; 7 positions agree with TRBD1. With V trimmed by 4 bases and J by 4 bases, 9 bases remained unmatched. This CDR3 is 15 amino acids long. The germline gives CDR1 SEHNR, CDR2 FQNEAQ (reference sequence). Here the CDR3 DNA reads TGTGCCAGCAGCTCCCGCCCTGGACAGGTCTATGGCTACACCTTC. It yields the protein CASSSRPGQVYGYTF.

The chain couples TRBV30 to TRBJ1-5; D is uncertain. The length of the CDR3 is 17 residues. Trimming left V 0 bases short and J 4 bases short, with 19 bases between. Germline CDR1 GTSNPN, CDR2 SVGIG (reference sequence). CDR3 residues: CAWSVYERAGRNQPQHF. The CDR3 DNA sequence: TGTGCCTGGAGTGTATATGAGAGGGCCGGGAGAAATCAGCCCCAGCATTTT.

This sequence joins TRBV30 and TRBJ2-5; possibly TRBD2 for D (6 bases). Trimming stripped 8 bases from V and 4 bases from J, with 14 bases between. The CDR3 is 12 amino acids. The V gene's germline CDR1 is GTSNPN and CDR2 SVGIG (reference sequence). This CDR3 is CARRGVSETQYF. Here the CDR3 DNA reads TGTGCCCGACGCGGGGTATCAGAGACCCAGTACTTC.